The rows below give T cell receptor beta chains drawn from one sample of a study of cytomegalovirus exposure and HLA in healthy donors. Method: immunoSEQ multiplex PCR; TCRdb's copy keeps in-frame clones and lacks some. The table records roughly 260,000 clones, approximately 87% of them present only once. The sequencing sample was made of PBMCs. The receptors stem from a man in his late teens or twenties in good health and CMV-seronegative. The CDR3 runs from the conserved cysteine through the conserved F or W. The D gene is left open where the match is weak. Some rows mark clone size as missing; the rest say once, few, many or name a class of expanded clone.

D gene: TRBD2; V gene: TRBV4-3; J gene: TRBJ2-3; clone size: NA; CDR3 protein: CASSQGLAGTDTQYF; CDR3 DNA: TGCGCCAGCAGCCAAGGTCTAGCGGGCACAGATACGCAGTATTTT
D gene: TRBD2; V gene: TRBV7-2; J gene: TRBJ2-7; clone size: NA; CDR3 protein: CASSQRGRAGRSYEQYF; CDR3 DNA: TGTGCCAGCAGTCAAAGGGGTAGAGCGGGGCGATCCTACGAGCAGTACTTC
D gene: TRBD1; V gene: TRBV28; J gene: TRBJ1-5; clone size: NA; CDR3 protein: CASSSTGGGTNQPQHF; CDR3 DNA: TGTGCCAGCAGTTCTACAGGGGGCGGTACCAATCAGCCCCAGCATTTT
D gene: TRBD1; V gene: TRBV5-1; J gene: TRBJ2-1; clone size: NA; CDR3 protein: CASNARGQGGEQFF; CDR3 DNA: TGCGCCAGCAACGCCAGGGGACAGGGTGGTGAGCAGTTCTTC
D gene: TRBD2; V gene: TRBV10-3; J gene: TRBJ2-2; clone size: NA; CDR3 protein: CAITSGRDTGELFF; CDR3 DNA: TGTGCCATCACGAGCGGGAGAGACACCGGGGAGCTGTTTTTT
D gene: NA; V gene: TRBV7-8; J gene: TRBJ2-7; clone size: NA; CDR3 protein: CASSLLAAGEQYF; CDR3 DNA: TGTGCCAGCAGCTTACTTGCAGCGGGCGAGCAGTACTTC
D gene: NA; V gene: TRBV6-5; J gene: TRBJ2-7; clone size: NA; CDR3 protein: CASSYSLPGGEQYF; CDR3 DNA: TGTGCCAGCAGTTACTCATTGCCCGGAGGCGAGCAGTACTTC
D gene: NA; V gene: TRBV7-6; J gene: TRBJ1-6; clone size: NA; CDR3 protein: CASSLEGQGNSPLHF; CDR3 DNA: TGTGCCAGCAGCTTAGAGGGGCAGGGAAATTCACCCCTCCACTTT
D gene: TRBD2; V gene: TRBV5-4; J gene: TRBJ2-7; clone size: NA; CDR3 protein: CASSLGLAGGDEQYF; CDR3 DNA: TGTGCCAGCAGCTTGGGGCTAGCGGGAGGCGATGAGCAGTACTTC
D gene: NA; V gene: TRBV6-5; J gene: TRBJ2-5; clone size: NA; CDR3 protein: CASSYGGKETQYF; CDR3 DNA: TGTGCCAGCAGTTACGGAGGAAAAGAGACCCAGTACTTC
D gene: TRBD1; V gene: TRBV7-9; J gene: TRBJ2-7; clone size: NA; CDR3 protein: CASSLNRGSGRGRFYEQYF; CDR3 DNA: TGTGCCAGCAGCTTAAATCGGGGAAGTGGCAGGGGGCGCTTCTACGAGCAGTACTTC
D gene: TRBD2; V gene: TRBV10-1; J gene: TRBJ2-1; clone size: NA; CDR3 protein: CASSESSGRAEEQFF; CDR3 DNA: TGCGCCAGCAGTGAGTCCAGCGGGAGGGCGGAGGAGCAGTTCTTC
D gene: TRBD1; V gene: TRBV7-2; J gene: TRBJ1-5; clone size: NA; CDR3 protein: CASSSKLEPGGFGNQPQHF; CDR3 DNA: TGTGCCAGCAGCTCAAAGTTAGAGCCAGGGGGCTTTGGCAATCAGCCCCAGCATTTT
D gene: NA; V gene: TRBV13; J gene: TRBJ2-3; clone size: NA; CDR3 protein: CASSLAAGLGDTQYF; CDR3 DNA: TGTGCCAGCAGCTTAGCTGCGGGGTTGGGGGATACGCAGTATTTT
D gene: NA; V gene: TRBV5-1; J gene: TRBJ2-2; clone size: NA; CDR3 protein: CASSLKGDGTGELFF; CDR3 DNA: TGCGCCAGCAGCTTGAAGGGGGATGGAACCGGGGAGCTGTTTTTT
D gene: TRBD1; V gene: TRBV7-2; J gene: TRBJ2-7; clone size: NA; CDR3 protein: CASSLRPGQGGYEQYF; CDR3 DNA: TGTGCCAGCAGCTTACGCCCGGGACAGGGAGGCTACGAGCAGTACTTC
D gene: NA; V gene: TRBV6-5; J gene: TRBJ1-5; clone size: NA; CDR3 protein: CASSYVSDQPQHF; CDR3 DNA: TGTGCCAGCAGTTACGTATCAGATCAGCCCCAGCATTTT
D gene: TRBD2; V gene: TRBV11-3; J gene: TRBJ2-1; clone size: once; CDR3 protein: CASSPSLAGGPHEQFF; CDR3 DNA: TGTGCCAGCAGCCCCTCACTAGCGGGAGGGCCTCATGAGCAGTTCTTC
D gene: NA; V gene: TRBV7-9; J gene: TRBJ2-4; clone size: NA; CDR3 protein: CASSLVGGRRAKNIQYF; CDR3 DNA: TGTGCCAGCAGCTTAGTCGGGGGTAGGAGAGCCAAAAACATTCAGTACTTC
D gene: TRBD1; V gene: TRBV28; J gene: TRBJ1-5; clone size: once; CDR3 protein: CASSLSTGADQPQHF; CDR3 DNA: TGTGCCAGCAGTTTGTCCACAGGGGCGGATCAGCCCCAGCATTTT
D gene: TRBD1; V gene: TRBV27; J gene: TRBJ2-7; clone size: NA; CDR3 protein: CASSGQGPYEQYF; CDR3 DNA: TGTGCCAGCAGCGGACAGGGACCGTACGAGCAGTACTTC
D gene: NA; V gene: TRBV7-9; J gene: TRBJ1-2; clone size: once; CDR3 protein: CASSPPRIRPYGYTF; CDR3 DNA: TGTGCCAGCAGCCCACCAAGAATCAGGCCCTATGGCTACACCTTC
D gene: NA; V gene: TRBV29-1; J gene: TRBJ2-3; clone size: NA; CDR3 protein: CSVGGGDTQYF; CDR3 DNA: TGCAGCGTTGGAGGAGGGGATACGCAGTATTTT
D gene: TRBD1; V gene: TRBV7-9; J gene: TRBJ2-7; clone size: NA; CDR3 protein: CASQETGGKQYF; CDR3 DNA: TGTGCCAGCCAGGAGACAGGGGGCAAGCAGTACTTC
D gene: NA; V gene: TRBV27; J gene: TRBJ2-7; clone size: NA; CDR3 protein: CASSLRQFYEQYF; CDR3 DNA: TGTGCCAGCAGTTTAAGACAGTTCTACGAGCAGTACTTC
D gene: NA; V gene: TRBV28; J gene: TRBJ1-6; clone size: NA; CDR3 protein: CASSVVGDSPLHF; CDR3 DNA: TGTGCCAGCTCGGTGGTAGGGGATTCACCCCTCCACTTT
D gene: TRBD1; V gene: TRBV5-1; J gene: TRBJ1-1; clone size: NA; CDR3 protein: CASSLEGASAMNTEAFF; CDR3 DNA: TGCGCCAGCAGCTTGGAGGGGGCTAGCGCCATGAACACTGAAGCTTTCTTT
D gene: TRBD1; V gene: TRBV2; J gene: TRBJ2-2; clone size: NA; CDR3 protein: CASRDRVNTGELFF; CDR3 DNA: TGTGCCAGCCGGGACAGGGTGAACACCGGGGAGCTGTTTTTT
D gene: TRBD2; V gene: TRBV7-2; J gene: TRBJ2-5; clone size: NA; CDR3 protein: CASSFGTSGQETQYF; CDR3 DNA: TGTGCCAGCAGCTTTGGGACTAGCGGTCAAGAGACCCAGTACTTC
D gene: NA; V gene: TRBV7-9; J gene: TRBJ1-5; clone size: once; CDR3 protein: CASSSGGNQPQHF; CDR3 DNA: TGTGCCAGCAGCTCGGGGGGTAATCAGCCCCAGCATTTT
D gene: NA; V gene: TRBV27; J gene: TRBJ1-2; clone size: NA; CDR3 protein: CASSNQGYGYTF; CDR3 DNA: TGTGCCAGCAGTAATCAGGGCTATGGCTACACCTTC
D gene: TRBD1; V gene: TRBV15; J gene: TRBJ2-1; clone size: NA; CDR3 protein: CATSRQTGSYNEQFF; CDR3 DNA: TGTGCCACCAGCCGACAGACAGGGTCCTACAATGAGCAGTTCTTC
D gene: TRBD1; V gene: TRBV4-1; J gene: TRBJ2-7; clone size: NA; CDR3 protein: CASSQDPGQLAYEQYF; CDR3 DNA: TGCGCCAGCAGCCAAGATCCGGGACAGCTAGCCTACGAGCAGTACTTC
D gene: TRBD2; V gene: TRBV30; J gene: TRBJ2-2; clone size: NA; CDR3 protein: CAYTSGMGTGELFF; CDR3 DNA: TGTGCCTACACTAGCGGGATGGGCACCGGGGAGCTGTTTTTT